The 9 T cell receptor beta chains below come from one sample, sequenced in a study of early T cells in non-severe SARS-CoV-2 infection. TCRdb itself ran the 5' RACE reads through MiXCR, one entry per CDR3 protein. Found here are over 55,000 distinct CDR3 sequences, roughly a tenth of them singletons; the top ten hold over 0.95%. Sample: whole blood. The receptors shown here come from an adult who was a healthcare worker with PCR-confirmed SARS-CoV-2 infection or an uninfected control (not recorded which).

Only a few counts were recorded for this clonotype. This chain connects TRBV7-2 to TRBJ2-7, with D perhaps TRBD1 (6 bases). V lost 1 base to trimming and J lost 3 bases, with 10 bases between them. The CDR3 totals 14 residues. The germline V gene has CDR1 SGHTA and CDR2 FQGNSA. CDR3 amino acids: CASSLDGGNYEQYV. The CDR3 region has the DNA TGTGCCAGCAGCTTAGATGGGGGCAACTACGAGCAGTACGTC.

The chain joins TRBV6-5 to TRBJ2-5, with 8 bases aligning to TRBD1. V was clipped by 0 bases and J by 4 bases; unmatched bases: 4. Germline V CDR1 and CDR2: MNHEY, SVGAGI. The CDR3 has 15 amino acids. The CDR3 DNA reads TGTGCCAGCAGTTACTCAAGGACAGGGTCAGAGACCCAGTACTTC. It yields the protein CASSYSRTGSETQYF.

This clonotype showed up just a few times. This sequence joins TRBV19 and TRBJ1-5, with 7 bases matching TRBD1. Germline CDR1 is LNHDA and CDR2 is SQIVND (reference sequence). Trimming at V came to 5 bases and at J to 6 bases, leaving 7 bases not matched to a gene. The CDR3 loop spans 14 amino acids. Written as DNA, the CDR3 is TGTGCCAGTAGTCTAACAGGGGATCGTCAGCCCCAGCATTTT. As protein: CASSLTGDRQPQHF.

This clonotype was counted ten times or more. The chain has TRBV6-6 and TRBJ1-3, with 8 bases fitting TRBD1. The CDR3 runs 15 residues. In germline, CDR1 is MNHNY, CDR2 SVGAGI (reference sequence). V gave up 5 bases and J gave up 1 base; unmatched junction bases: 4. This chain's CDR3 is CASSQQGDSGNTIYF. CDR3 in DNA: TGTGCCAGCAGTCAACAGGGGGATTCTGGAAACACCATATATTTT.

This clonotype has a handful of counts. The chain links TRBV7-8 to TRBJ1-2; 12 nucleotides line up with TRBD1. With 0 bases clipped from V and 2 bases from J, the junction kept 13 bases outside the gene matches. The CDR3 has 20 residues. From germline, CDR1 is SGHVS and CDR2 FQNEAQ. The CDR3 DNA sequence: TGTGCCAGCAGCTTAGCGCTTCAGTATGAGGGGACAGGGGGCAACTATGGCTACACCTTC. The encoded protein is CASSLALQYEGTGGNYGYTF.

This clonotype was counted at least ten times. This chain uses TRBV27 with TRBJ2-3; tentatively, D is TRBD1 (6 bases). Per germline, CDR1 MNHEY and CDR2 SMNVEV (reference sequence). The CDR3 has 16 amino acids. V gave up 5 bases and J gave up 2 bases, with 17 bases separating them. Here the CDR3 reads CASSPLRTVNTDTQYF. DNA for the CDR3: TGTGCCAGCAGTCCCCTCCGGACAGTTAACACAGATACGCAGTATTTT.

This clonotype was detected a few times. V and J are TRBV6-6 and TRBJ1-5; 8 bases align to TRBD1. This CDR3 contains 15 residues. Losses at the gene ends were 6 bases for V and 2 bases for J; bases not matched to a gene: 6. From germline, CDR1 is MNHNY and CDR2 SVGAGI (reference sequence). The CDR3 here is CASSPRGQGNQPQHF. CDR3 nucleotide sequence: TGTGCCAGCAGCCCTAGGGGACAGGGCAATCAGCCCCAGCATTTT.

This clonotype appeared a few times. The CDR3: CASRGPGTTSGNTIYF. CDR3 coding DNA: TGTGCCAGCAGAGGCCCCGGGACCACCTCTGGAAACACCATATATTTT. The V and J genes are TRBV12-3 or TRBV12-4 and TRBJ1-3; D may be TRBD1 (5 bases). The CDR3 has 16 amino acids. With 6 bases removed from V and 0 bases from J, the gap between germline ends came to 15 bases.

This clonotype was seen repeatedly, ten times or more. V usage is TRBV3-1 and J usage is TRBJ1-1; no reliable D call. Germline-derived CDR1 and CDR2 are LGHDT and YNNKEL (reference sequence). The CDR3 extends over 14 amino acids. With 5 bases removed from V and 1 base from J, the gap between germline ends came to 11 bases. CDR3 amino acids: CASSRNLKNTEAFF. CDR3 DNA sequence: TGTGCCAGCAGCAGAAATCTTAAGAACACTGAAGCTTTCTTT.